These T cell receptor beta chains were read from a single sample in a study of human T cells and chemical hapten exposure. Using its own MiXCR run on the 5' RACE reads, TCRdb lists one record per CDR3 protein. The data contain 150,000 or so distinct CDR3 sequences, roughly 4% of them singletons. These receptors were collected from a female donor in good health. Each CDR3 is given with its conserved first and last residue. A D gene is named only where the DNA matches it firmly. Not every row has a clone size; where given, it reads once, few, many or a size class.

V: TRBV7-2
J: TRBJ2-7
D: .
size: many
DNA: TGTGCCAGCAGCAACCGGAGGGGAGGCGAGCAGTACTTC
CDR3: CASSNRRGGEQYF

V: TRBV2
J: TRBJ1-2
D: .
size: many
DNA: TGTGCCAGCAGTGAAGGGCCGATCAACTATGGCTACACCTTC
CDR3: CASSEGPINYGYTF

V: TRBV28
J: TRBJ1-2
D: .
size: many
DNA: TGTGCCAGCAGTTCCGCTGACCTATCCGGCTACACCTTC
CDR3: CASSSADLSGYTF

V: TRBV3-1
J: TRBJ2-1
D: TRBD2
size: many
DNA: TGTGCCAGCAGCCCTAAGCGGGGACTAGCGGGGGCCCGAATATACAATGAGCAGTTCTTC
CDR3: CASSPKRGLAGARIYNEQFF

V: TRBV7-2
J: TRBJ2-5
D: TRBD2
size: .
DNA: TGTGCCAGCAGCTTTGGTAGCGGGGGGGGAGAGACCCAGTACTTC
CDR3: CASSFGSGGGETQYF

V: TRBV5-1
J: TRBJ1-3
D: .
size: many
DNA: TGCGCCAGCAGCTTGGTCTGGGGCTCTGGAAACACCATATATTTT
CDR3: CASSLVWGSGNTIYF

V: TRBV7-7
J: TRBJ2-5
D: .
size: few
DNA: TGTGCTAGCAGCTTATATCACGGAGCCCAAGAGACCCAGTACTTC
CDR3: CASSLYHGAQETQYF

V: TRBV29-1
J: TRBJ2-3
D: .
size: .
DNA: TGCAGCGTGCAAAGGGGGGGCCGGGGAGATACGCAGTATTTT
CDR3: CSVQRGGRGDTQYF

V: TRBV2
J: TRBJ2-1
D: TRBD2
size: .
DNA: TGTGCCAGCGTCGACGCCCTAGCGGGGGCCATGGATGAGCAGTTCTTC
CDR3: CASVDALAGAMDEQFF

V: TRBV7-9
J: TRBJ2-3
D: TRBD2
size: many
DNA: TGTGCCAGCAGCTCCGTTGCGGGGGTCCTGGGAAATACGCAGTATTTT
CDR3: CASSSVAGVLGNTQYF

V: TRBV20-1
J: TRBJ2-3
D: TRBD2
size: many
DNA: TGCAGTGCAGAGATAGCGGGGGCCACAGATACGCAGTATTTT
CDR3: CSAEIAGATDTQYF

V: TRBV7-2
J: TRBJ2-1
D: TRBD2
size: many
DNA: TGTGCCAGCAGCTTTTCCGGCGGGGGGGTCTACAATGAGCAGTTCTTC
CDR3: CASSFSGGGVYNEQFF

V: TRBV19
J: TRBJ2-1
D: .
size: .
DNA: TGTGCCAGTAGTATAATAGGGGGCGGGGGGAATGAGCAGTTCTTC
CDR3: CASSIIGGGGNEQFF

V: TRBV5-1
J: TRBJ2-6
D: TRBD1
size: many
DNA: TGCGCCAGCAGCCTCCAGGGGGCCTCGACGGCTGGGGCCAACGTCCTGACTTTC
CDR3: CASSLQGASTAGANVLTF

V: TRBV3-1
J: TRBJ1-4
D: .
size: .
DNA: TGTGCCAGCAGCCCGCGGACAAGAGGTGAAAAACTGTTTTTT
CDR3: CASSPRTRGEKLFF

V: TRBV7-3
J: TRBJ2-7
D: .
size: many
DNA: TGTGCCAGCAGTCCCGGGACATCGCCCTACGAGCAGTACTTC
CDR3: CASSPGTSPYEQYF

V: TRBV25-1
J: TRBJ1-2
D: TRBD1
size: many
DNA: TGTGCCAGCAGTGAATACCGGTCACCGGGACAGAGCTATGGCTACACCTTC
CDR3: CASSEYRSPGQSYGYTF

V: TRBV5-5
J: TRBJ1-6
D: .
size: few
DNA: TGTGCCAGCAGCTTGGGACCAATAACGGGTTCACCCCTCCACTTT
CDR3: CASSLGPITGSPLHF

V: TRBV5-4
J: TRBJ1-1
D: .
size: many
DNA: TGTGCCACCCCACGGGACAAGAACACTGAAGCTTTCTTT
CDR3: CATPRDKNTEAFF

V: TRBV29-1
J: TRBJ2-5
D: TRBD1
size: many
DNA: TGCAGCGTGGGAGACAGGGAGTCGGCCCAGTACTTC
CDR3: CSVGDRESAQYF

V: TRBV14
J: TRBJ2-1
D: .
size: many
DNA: TGTGCCAGCAGCCAAGTAAAACACAATGAGCAGTTCTTC
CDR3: CASSQVKHNEQFF

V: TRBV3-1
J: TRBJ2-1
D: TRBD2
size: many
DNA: TGTGCCAGCAGCTTCCGACTAGCGGGGGGGTACAATGAGCAGTTCTTC
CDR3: CASSFRLAGGYNEQFF

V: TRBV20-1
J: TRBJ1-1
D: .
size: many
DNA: TGCAGTGCCTCCCAAGGGGATTGGAGCACTGAAGCTTTCTTT
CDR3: CSASQGDWSTEAFF

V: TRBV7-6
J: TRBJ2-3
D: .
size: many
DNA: TGTGCCAGCAGCTTCAGTGCTAAGCGAAGTACAGATACGCAGTATTTT
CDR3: CASSFSAKRSTDTQYF

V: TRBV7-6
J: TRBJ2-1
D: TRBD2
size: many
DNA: TGTGCCAGCAGCTTACCCGGGACTAGCGGGGGGGCCGGGGAGCAGTTCTTC
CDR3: CASSLPGTSGGAGEQFF

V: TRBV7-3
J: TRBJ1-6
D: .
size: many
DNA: TGTGCCAGCAGCTTAACGGGGGGAGCCAATTCACCCCTCCACTTT
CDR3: CASSLTGGANSPLHF

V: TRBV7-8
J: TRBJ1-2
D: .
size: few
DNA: TGTGCCAGCAGCTTATCCAGTCCGGACGATGGCTACACCTTC
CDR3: CASSLSSPDDGYTF

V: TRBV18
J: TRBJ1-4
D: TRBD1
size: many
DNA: TGTGCCAGCTCACCAGACAGGGTTGAAAAACTGTTTTTT
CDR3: CASSPDRVEKLFF

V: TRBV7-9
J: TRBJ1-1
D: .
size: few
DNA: TGTGCCAGCAGCCCCTACGACATACGTTCCGCTGAAGCTTTCTTT
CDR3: CASSPYDIRSAEAFF

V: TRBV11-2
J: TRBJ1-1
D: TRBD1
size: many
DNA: TGTGCCAGCAGCCCATCGACAGGGGCCGGAACTGAAGCTTTCTTT
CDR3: CASSPSTGAGTEAFF

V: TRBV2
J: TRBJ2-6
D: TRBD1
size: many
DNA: TGTGCCAGCGAGGCCGGGACAGGGGTACCTGGGGCCAACGTCCTGACTTTC
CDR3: CASEAGTGVPGANVLTF

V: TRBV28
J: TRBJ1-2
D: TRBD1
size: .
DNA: TGTGCCAGCAGCCAACCAGGGACAGGGTGTAACTATGGCTACACCTTC
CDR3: CASSQPGTGCNYGYTF

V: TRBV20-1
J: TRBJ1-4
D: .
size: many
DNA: TGCAGTGCTTACCTAGGGGCAACTAATGAAAAACTGTTTTTT
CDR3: CSAYLGATNEKLFF

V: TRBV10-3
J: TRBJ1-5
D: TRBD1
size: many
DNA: TGTGCCATCAGTAATCCTGACAGGGGGGATCAGCCCCAGCATTTT
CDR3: CAISNPDRGDQPQHF

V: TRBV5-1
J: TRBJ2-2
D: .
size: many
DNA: TGCGCCAGCAGCTTGGTTGGAGGTCGAGTTCCGGGGGAGCTGTTTTTT
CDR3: CASSLVGGRVPGELFF

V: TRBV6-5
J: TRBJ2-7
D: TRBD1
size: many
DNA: TGTGCCAGCAGTTACGGGGACAGGGCCTACGAGCAGTACTTC
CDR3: CASSYGDRAYEQYF

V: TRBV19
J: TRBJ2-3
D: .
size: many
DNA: TGCGCAACGGGGTGGACAGATACGCAGTATTTT
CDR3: CATGWTDTQYF

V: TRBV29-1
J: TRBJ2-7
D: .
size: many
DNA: TGCAGCGTTGACCGGGGCTCCAACGAGCAGTACTTC
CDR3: CSVDRGSNEQYF

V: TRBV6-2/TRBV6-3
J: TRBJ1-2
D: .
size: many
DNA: TGTGCCAGCAGTCCCACCCCACCGGCGGGCTATGGCTACACCTTC
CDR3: CASSPTPPAGYGYTF

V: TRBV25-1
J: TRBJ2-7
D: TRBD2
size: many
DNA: TGTGCCAGCAGCCGAGCGGGGGGATACGAGCAGTACTTC
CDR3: CASSRAGGYEQYF

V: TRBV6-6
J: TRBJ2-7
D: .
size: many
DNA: TGTGCCAGCAGCCAACAGACGGGGGGCAAGAACTACGAGCAGTACTTC
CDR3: CASSQQTGGKNYEQYF

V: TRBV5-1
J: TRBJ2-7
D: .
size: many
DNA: TGCGCCAGCAGCTTCGATTACGAGCAGTACTTC
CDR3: CASSFDYEQYF

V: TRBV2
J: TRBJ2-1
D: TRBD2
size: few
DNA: TGTGCCAGCAGCCCCCGGGGACTAGCGGGGGTCAATGAGCAGTTCTTC
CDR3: CASSPRGLAGVNEQFF

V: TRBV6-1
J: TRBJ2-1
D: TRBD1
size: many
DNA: TGTGCCAGCAGTGAAGCGTTCGGACAGGGATACAATGAGCAGTTCTTC
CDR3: CASSEAFGQGYNEQFF

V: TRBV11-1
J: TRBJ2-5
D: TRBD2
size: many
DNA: TGTGCCAGCAGCCAGCGGCTAGGTACTAGCGGGGGGCGACAAGAGACCCAGTACTTC
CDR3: CASSQRLGTSGGRQETQYF

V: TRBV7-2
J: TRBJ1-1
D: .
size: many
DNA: TGTGCCAGCAGCCAGGCCGGGCAGGCGGTTCGGGGCACTGAAGCTTTCTTT
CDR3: CASSQAGQAVRGTEAFF

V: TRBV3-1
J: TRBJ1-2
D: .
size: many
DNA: TGTGCCAGCAGCCAAGATGGCGCAGGGAGCGATGGCTACACCTTC
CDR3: CASSQDGAGSDGYTF

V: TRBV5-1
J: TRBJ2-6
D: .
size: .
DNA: TGCGCCAGCAGCTTGCACGGGCCAGGGGCCAACGTCCTGACTTTC
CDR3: CASSLHGPGANVLTF

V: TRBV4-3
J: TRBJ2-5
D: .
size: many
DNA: TGCGCCAGCAGCCAAGAAATTATGCCCGGGGGACAGAGGCAAGAGACCCAGTACTTC
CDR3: CASSQEIMPGGQRQETQYF

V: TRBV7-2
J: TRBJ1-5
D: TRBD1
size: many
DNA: TGTGCCAGCAGCTTTACAGGGGCACGTCAGCCCCAGCATTTT
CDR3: CASSFTGARQPQHF

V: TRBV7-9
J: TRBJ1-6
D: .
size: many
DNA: TGTGCCAGCAGCTCCACAACAGGGAGCTCCTATAATTCACCCCTCCACTTT
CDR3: CASSSTTGSSYNSPLHF

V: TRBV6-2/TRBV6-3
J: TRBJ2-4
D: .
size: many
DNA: TGTGCCAGCAGTCTATGGGACAAAAACATTCAGTACTTC
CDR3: CASSLWDKNIQYF

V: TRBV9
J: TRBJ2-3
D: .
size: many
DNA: TGTGCCAGCAGCTCCGGGACATTCCCTAGCACAGATACGCAGTATTTT
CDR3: CASSSGTFPSTDTQYF

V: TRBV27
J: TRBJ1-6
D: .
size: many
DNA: TGTGCCAGCACCAACTCATGGGGAGATAGCGATTCACCCCTCCACTTT
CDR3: CASTNSWGDSDSPLHF

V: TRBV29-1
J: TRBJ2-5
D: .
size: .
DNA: TGCAGCGTTGGGGTCAGGGAAGAGACCCAGTACTTC
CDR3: CSVGVREETQYF

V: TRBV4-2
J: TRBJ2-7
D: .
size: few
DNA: TGTGCCAGCAGCCAAGGATCAGGGTACGAGCAGTACTTC
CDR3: CASSQGSGYEQYF

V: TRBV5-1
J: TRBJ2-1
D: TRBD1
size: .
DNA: TGCGCCAGCAGCTCAGGACAGGGCGTCAGCAATGAGCAGTTCTTC
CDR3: CASSSGQGVSNEQFF

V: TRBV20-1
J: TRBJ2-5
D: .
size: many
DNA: TGCAGTGCTAGAGGGCAGGGTGAGACCCAGTACTTC
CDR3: CSARGQGETQYF

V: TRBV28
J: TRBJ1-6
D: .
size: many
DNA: TGTGCCAGCACCCTCCTCTATAATTCACCCCTCCACTTT
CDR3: CASTLLYNSPLHF

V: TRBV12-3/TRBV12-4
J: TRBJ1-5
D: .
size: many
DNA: TGTGCCAGCAGTTTATCTTGGGGAGGGTTTAGCAATCAGCCCCAGCATTTT
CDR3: CASSLSWGGFSNQPQHF